This T cell receptor beta chain is drawn from a study of T cell responses to AZD1222 COVID-19 vaccine. This CDR3 has 17 residues. Clones were sequenced by immunoSEQ multiplex PCR, and TCRdb holds only the in-frame ones, with some missing. This sample has about 83,000 clones, with around 88% found just once. The receptor comes from an adult in good health. The input for sequencing was peripheral blood, taken on day 0 of AZD1222 vaccination. This sequence joins TRBV1 and TRBJ1-1; the D segment call TRBD1 is taken from the table without a DNA check. TRBV1 is classified as a pseudogene. CDR3 residues: CTSRQTGNKGPNTEAFF. CDR3 nucleotides: TGCACCAGCAGACAGACAGGGAATAAAGGTCCGAACACTGAAGCTTTCTTT.